Below are 30 T cell receptor beta chains sequenced from a single sample in a study of molecular identifiers for immune sequencing clone quantification. One entry per CDR3 protein, called by TCRdb with MiXCR from the PCR reads. The sample contains about 640,000 distinct CDR3 sequences, just under 20% of which appear only once. Sequenced material: naive CD8+ T cells from blood, with Jurkat cell RNA spiked in. As to subset: FACS-sorted CD8+CD4-CCR7+CD45RA+ naive T cells. The receptors were sampled from a human donor in good health. Some libraries in this study had Jurkat cell RNA spiked in.

V usage is TRBV15 and J usage is TRBJ2-5; D gene ambiguous. Germline-derived CDR1 and CDR2 are LNHNV and YYDKDF (reference sequence). CDR3 length equals 14 residues. V was clipped by 1 base and J by 0 bases, with 6 bases between them. The DNA of the CDR3 is TGTGCCACCAGCAGAGTTGGTCACCAAGAGACCCAGTACTTC. Protein: CATSRVGHQETQYF.

The table lists this clonotype with many counts. This chain joins TRBV7-2 and TRBJ2-2; D may be TRBD1 or TRBD2 (5 bases each). The germline V gene has CDR1 SGHTA and CDR2 FQGNSA. This CDR3 spans 18 amino acids. V was trimmed by 3 bases and J by 5 bases, leaving 22 bases between them. This CDR3 is CASSFLPGTVESTGELFF. The CDR3 DNA reads TGTGCCAGCAGCTTTCTCCCGGGGACCGTCGAATCGACCGGGGAGCTGTTTTTT.

This clonotype was seen a handful of times. This chain joins TRBV6-2 or TRBV6-3 and TRBJ2-3; 7 positions match TRBD2. After removal of 7 bases from V and 5 bases from J, the junction contained 12 bases not matched to a gene. Per germline, CDR1 MNHEY and CDR2 SVGEGT. The CDR3 consists of 15 residues. The DNA for the CDR3 is TGTGCCAGCACGGTCCAGAGACTAGCTGGAGATACGCAGTATTTT. Protein product: CASTVQRLAGDTQYF.

There are many counts of this clonotype. The gene calls are TRBV9 and TRBJ2-3; the D gene is possibly TRBD2 (6 bases). The V gene's germline CDR1 is SGDLS and CDR2 YYNGEE. The ends were cut back, 5 bases at V and 2 bases at J, with 9 bases in the middle. CDR3 length: 13 residues. CDR3 amino acids: CASSAGSTDTQYF. The CDR3 coding sequence is TGTGCCAGCAGTGCGGGATCCACAGATACGCAGTATTTT. The full variable domain, rest sourced from reference TRBV9 and TRBJ2-3, is DSGVTQTPKHLITATGQRVTLRCSPRSGDLSVYWYQQSLDQGLQFLIQYYNGEERAKGNILERFSAQQFPDLHSELNLSSLELGDSALYFCASSAGSTDTQYFGPGTRLTVL.

This clonotype was seen repeatedly, ten times or more. The chain has TRBV9 and TRBJ1-3; no firm D call. The V and J ends lost 0 bases and 0 bases respectively, with 10 bases between them. Germline-derived CDR1 and CDR2 are SGDLS and YYNGEE. The length of the CDR3 is 16 residues. The CDR3: CASSVDRHISGNTIYF. For the CDR3, the DNA is TGTGCCAGCAGCGTAGACAGACATATCTCTGGAAACACCATATATTTT.

Concerning this clonotype: A much larger clone is a single base away; this may be a read error. This rearrangement joins TRBV4-1 to TRBJ1-5; D uncertain. The CDR3 runs to 14 residues. Germline values: CDR1 MGHRA, CDR2 YSYEKL. DNA of the CDR3: TGCGCCAGCAGCCAATCTGAGGGAAGCCAGCCCCTGCATTTT. Protein sequence: CASSQSEGSQPLHF.

This chain links TRBV4-1 with TRBJ1-5; no clear D gene. CDR1 and CDR2 from the germline V gene are MGHRA and YSYEKL. Deletions cut 1 base from V and 3 bases from J, with 7 bases between. The CDR3 length is 14 residues. In DNA, the CDR3 is TGCGCCAGCAGCCAAGTCGGTGCCAATCAGCCCCAGCATTTT. Its translation: CASSQVGANQPQHF.

As concerns this clonotype: It may be a read error: a sequence one base away is much more abundant. The chain has TRBV6-5 and TRBJ1-6; TRBD1 is a possible D gene (6 bases). The germline gives CDR1 MNHEY, CDR2 SVGAGI. This CDR3 contains 15 residues. The CDR3, as DNA: TGTGCCACCTCGCCGGGGGGCTTGTATAATTCACCCCTCCGCTTT. Translated, it gives CATSPGGLYNSPLRF.

This clonotype occurred many times. The rearrangement uses TRBV6-2 or TRBV6-3 and TRBJ1-1; D possibly corresponds to TRBD1 (5 bases). The V end lost 2 bases, the J end lost 7 bases, and 8 bases lay between the germline ends. CDR1 is MNHEY, CDR2 SVGEGT, per germline. This CDR3 contains 12 residues. Here the CDR3 reads CASSYGDLEAFF. In nucleotides, the CDR3 is TGTGCCAGCAGTTACGGGGACCTTGAAGCTTTCTTT.

This clonotype turned up a few times. This sequence joins TRBV4-3 and TRBJ1-3; D is uncertain. This CDR3 region has 16 residues. V shed 0 bases and J shed 0 bases, with 9 bases lying between them. Per the germline V gene, CDR1 is LGHNA and CDR2 is YSLEER. CDR3 loop: CASSQDRLDSGNTIYF. In DNA, the CDR3 is TGCGCCAGCAGCCAAGACAGGTTAGACTCTGGAAACACCATATATTTT.

This clonotype was seen ten or more times. V usage is TRBV2 and J usage is TRBJ2-2; D ambiguous. Trimming cost V 4 bases and J 4 bases, with 13 bases left between them. The germline V gene encodes CDR1 SNHLY and CDR2 FYNNEI. The CDR3 consists of 15 residues. CDR3 nucleotide sequence: TGTGCCAGCAGTGCGGTGGTTGTCAGCACCGGGGAGCTGTTTTTT. This gives the protein CASSAVVVSTGELFF.

In this sample, this clonotype turned up many times. J is TRBJ2-3 and V is TRBV18; 11 nucleotides match TRBD2. The CDR3 length is 16 residues. The germline gives CDR1 KGHSH, CDR2 LQKENI. The V segment lost 2 bases and the J segment 3 bases; nucleotides outside the gene matches: 4. The CDR3 is CASSPFTSGGTDTQYF. Written as DNA, the CDR3 is TGTGCCAGCTCACCATTCACTAGCGGGGGAACAGATACGCAGTATTTT.

This clonotype appeared many times. The rearrangement uses TRBV6-4 and TRBJ1-5, with D uncertain. CDR3 length: 15 residues. V lost 2 bases to trimming and J lost 0 bases, with 8 bases between them. Germline loops: CDR1 MRHNA, CDR2 SNTAGT. DNA of the CDR3: TGTGCCAGCAGTGACGAAGCGTATAGCAATCAGCCCCAGCATTTT. Translation gives CASSDEAYSNQPQHF.

In its sample, this clonotype was seen a few times. V gene TRBV10-3 combines with J gene TRBJ2-7; 13 positions match TRBD2. This CDR3 region has 17 residues. Germline V gene sequence: CDR1 ENHRY, CDR2 SYGVKD. The trim removed 6 bases at V and 0 bases at J, leaving 8 bases unmatched. The CDR3 reads CAIRRGTSGTYSYEQYF. The CDR3 region has the DNA TGTGCCATCAGGAGAGGGACTAGCGGGACCTACTCCTACGAGCAGTACTTC.

This clonotype was found once. A read error is possible here, since a much larger clone lies one base away. The chain employs TRBV29-1 and TRBJ1-1; no clear D gene. V was cut by 5 bases and J by 0 bases, with 16 bases left in between. There are 15 residues in the CDR3. CDR1 is SQVTM, CDR2 ANQGSEA, per germline. The CDR3 loop reads CSVRGRGGLNTEAFF. The DNA of the CDR3 is TGCAGCGTTCGCGGCCGGGGAGGATTGAACACTGAAGCTTTCTTT.

On this clonotype: The junction and the germline gene differ at one end; a read error may be behind it. V and J are TRBV25-1 and TRBJ1-1; D is undetermined. Germline CDR1 reads MGHDK; CDR2 reads SYGVNS. CDR3 length: 15 amino acids. The CDR3 loop reads CASSDPARANAEAFF. CDR3 in DNA: TGTGCCAGCAGTGACCCCGCCCGGGCGAACGCTGAAGCTTTCTTT.

Many counts were recorded for this clonotype. The rearrangement uses TRBV20-1 and TRBJ1-1, with D unclear. The germline CDR1 and CDR2 sequences are DFQATT and SNEGSKA (reference sequence). The CDR3 covers 12 residues. Trimming took 7 bases from V and 1 from J, leaving 10 bases between them. The CDR3, as DNA: TGCAGTGTCCCGGGAGGGAACACTGAAGCTTTCTTT. Its translation: CSVPGGNTEAFF.

This clonotype showed up many times. This sequence joins TRBV4-3 and TRBJ2-7; 8 bases are shared with TRBD2. This CDR3 contains 16 residues. Germline V lookup: CDR1 LGHNA, CDR2 YSLEER. The V gene end was trimmed by 0 bases and the J gene end by 1 base; junction bases not matched to a gene: 5. The DNA of the CDR3 is TGCGCCAGCAGCCAAGATTGGGGACTAGGGTCCTACGAGCAGTACTTC. It translates to CASSQDWGLGSYEQYF.

This clonotype was found many times. V usage is TRBV9 and J usage is TRBJ2-7; weak D call: TRBD1 (6 bases). CDR3 length: 15 residues. Germline CDR1 SGDLS, CDR2 YYNGEE. The V gene lost 0 bases and the J gene lost 5 bases, with 15 bases spanning the gap. The CDR3 spells CASSVDEGELDEQYF. The CDR3 DNA sequence: TGTGCCAGCAGCGTAGATGAGGGGGAATTGGACGAGCAGTACTTC.

In its sample, this clonotype was seen a few times. DNA of the CDR3: TGTGCCAGCAGCACGCGACAGGGGATGTACAATGAGCAGTTCTTC. This translates into CASSTRQGMYNEQFF. The rearrangement joins TRBV11-2 to TRBJ2-1; TRBD1 agrees at 8 bases. CDR1 is SGHAT and CDR2 is FQNNGV in the germline V gene. J was trimmed by 4 bases and V by 5 bases; bases with no gene match: 7. The CDR3 has 15 residues.

Many counts were recorded for this clonotype. The chain employs TRBV6-2 or TRBV6-3 and TRBJ1-5; no firm D call. Germline assignment: CDR1 MNHEY and CDR2 SVGEGT. The CDR3 is 16 residues long. Trimming left V 8 bases short and J 0 bases short, with 17 bases between. This chain's CDR3 is CASDPAREYSNQPQHF. DNA of the CDR3: TGTGCCAGCGACCCGGCGAGAGAATATAGCAATCAGCCCCAGCATTTT.

This clonotype has at least ten counts. V gene TRBV15 combines with J gene TRBJ1-5; D may be TRBD1 (5 bases). Germline V gene sequence: CDR1 LNHNV, CDR2 YYDKDF (reference sequence). Between the trimmed V and J ends, which lost 8 bases and 4 bases, there was a span of 12 bases. The length of the CDR3 is 13 residues. The CDR3 nucleotides are TGTGCCACCTGGGACCGGAGTAATCAGCCCCAGCATTTT. This gives the protein CATWDRSNQPQHF.

In its sample, this clonotype was seen many times. This chain links TRBV7-9 with TRBJ2-7, with 8 bases that match TRBD1. V dropped 4 bases and J dropped 6; count of bases not matched to a gene: 2. Germline assignment: CDR1 SEHNR and CDR2 FQNEAQ (reference sequence). The CDR3 loop spans 12 amino acids. The CDR3 loop is CASSSRGPEQYF. The CDR3 DNA is TGTGCCAGCAGCTCCAGGGGGCCCGAGCAGTACTTC.

The sample holds a few counts of this clonotype. The junction departs from germline at one end; a sequencing error may be responsible. This chain uses TRBV7-9 with TRBJ2-5; D is undetermined. CDR1 and CDR2 (germline): SEHNR, FQNEAQ (reference sequence). There are 14 residues in the CDR3. Here the CDR3 reads CASSLAADQEIQYF. DNA of the CDR3: TGTGCCAGCAGCTTAGCAGCAGACCAAGAGATCCAGTACTTC.

Concerning this clonotype itself: A much larger clone lies a single base off, so this may be a read error. The V call is TRBV24-1, the J call TRBJ2-3; D unresolved. The CDR3 spans 15 residues. CDR1 KGHDR and CDR2 SFDVKD come from the germline V gene. In DNA form, the CDR3 reads TGTGCCACCCGTGATTTAAAGGGCCCCACAGATACGCAGTATTTT. Translation gives CATRDLKGPTDTQYF.

This clonotype was counted a few times. The V gene is TRBV9, the J gene TRBJ2-1, with 8 bases that match TRBD2. The germline gives CDR1 SGDLS, CDR2 YYNGEE. The CDR3 is 15 amino acids. J was trimmed by 8 bases and V by 4 bases; bases with no gene match: 11. The CDR3 region is CASSLAGTRVDEQFF. In nucleotides, the CDR3 is TGTGCCAGCAGCTTGGCCGGGACTAGGGTCGATGAGCAGTTCTTC.

This clonotype showed up many times. V gene TRBV3-1 combines with J gene TRBJ2-2; the D gene could be TRBD1 or TRBD2 (5 bases each). Trimming pared 4 bases from V and 5 bases from J, leaving 17 bases between. Looked up from germline, CDR1 is LGHDT and CDR2 is YNNKEL (reference sequence). The CDR3 has 16 amino acids. The chain's CDR3 is CASSLLPGRGTGELFF. The CDR3 DNA reads TGTGCCAGCAGCCTACTCCCGGGACGAGGAACCGGGGAGCTGTTTTTT. The full variable domain, its missing parts supplied by reference TRBV3-1 and TRBJ2-2, is DTAVSQTPKYLVTQMGNDKSIKCEQNLGHDTMYWYKQDSKKFLKIMFSYNNKELIINETVPNRFSPKSPDKAHLNLHINSLELGDSAVYFCASSLLPGRGTGELFFGEGSRLTVL.

This clonotype was seen repeatedly, ten times or more. The rearrangement links TRBV4-3 to TRBJ2-7, with D possibly being TRBD1 (6 bases). The V gene's germline CDR1 is LGHNA and CDR2 YSLEER. Trimming cost V 1 base and J 2 bases, with 9 bases left between them. The CDR3 extends over 14 amino acids. The CDR3 DNA reads TGCGCCAGCAGCCAAGGCTCAGGGGCCTACGAGCAGTACTTC. Encoded protein: CASSQGSGAYEQYF.

With respect to this clonotype: A read error may produce the germline difference seen at one junction end. This rearrangement joins TRBV5-1 to TRBJ1-1, with D uncertain. The germline V gene encodes CDR1 SGHRS and CDR2 YFSETQ. The CDR3 extends over 12 amino acids. CDR3 protein: CARSLVGTEAFF. Written as DNA, the CDR3 is TGCGCCCGCAGCTTGGTAGGCACTGAAGCTTTCTTT.

This clonotype was seen at least ten times. The rearrangement joins TRBV15 to TRBJ2-1; 7 nucleotides match TRBD2. V lost 4 bases and J lost 5; bases outside the gene matches: 14. The CDR3 extends over 17 amino acids. Germline V gene sequence: CDR1 LNHNV, CDR2 YYDKDF (reference sequence). CDR3 DNA: TGTGCCACCAGCAAAGGGGCGGGGGTATCTCCGGACAATGAGCAGTTCTTC. Translation: CATSKGAGVSPDNEQFF.